This entry lists 24 T cell receptor beta chains sequenced from one sample in a study of blood T cell repertoires in COVID-19. Here immunoSEQ multiplex PCR was the method, and the copy in TCRdb shows in-frame clones only, minus some. The data hold roughly 130,000 clones, with about four fifths observed a single time. The sequencing input was peripheral blood. These receptors all stem from a woman between 55 and 75 years old with acute or convalescent COVID-19.

The genes are TRBV4-1 and TRBJ1-6; TRBD1 might be the D (6 bases). Germline loops: CDR1 MGHRA, CDR2 YSYEKL. This CDR3 region has 17 residues. Between the trimmed V and J ends, which lost 4 bases and 3 bases, there was a span of 16 bases. CDR3 residues: CASSRPSGANYNSPLHF. DNA for the CDR3: TGCGCCAGCAGCCGGCCTTCAGGGGCGAACTATAATTCACCCCTCCACTTT.

The rearrangement links TRBV10-3 to TRBJ1-2; 9 bases match TRBD1. Germline V gives CDR1 ENHRY, CDR2 SYGVKD. This CDR3 is built from 13 residues. The junction had 6 bases not matched to a gene; V was cut back by 7 bases and J by 6 bases. The CDR3 nucleotides read TGTGCCATCATGTTGACAGGGGGGAATGGCTACACCTTC. It specifies CAIMLTGGNGYTF.

This chain uses TRBV10-3 with TRBJ1-1; no reliable D call. Per the germline V gene, CDR1 is ENHRY and CDR2 is SYGVKD. Trimming cost V 2 bases and J 0 bases, with 10 bases left between them. The length of the CDR3 is 15 residues. The CDR3 region has the DNA TGTGCCATCAGTGAGACTCCCCCCCTGAACACTGAAGCTTTCTTT. Translation: CAISETPPLNTEAFF.

The chain employs TRBV7-2 and TRBJ2-5; perhaps TRBD2 as D (5 bases). The CDR3 is 13 residues long. Germline V CDR1 and CDR2: SGHTA, FQGNSA. V was shortened by 3 bases and J by 2 bases, with 7 bases between the two germline ends. CDR3 residues: CASSFGLQETQYF. The CDR3 DNA is TGTGCCAGCAGCTTTGGACTTCAAGAGACCCAGTACTTC.

The J gene is TRBJ1-2, the V gene TRBV14; 7 nucleotides line up with TRBD1. Germline trimming cut 2 bases from V and 7 bases from J; bases unmatched to any gene: 10. Germline values: CDR1 SGHDN, CDR2 FVKESK. This CDR3 spans 15 amino acids. The CDR3 DNA reads as TGTGCCAGCAGCCAAAAGGGGGGACAGTTCAGTGGCTACACCTTC. This encodes CASSQKGGQFSGYTF. The full variable domain, rest sourced from reference TRBV14 and TRBJ1-2, is EAGVTQFPSHSVIEKGQTVTLRCDPISGHDNLYWYRRVMGKEIKFLLHFVKESKQDESGMPNNRFLAERTGGTYSTLKVQPAELEDSGVYFCASSQKGGQFSGYTFGSGTRLTVV.

This chain connects TRBV7-9 to TRBJ2-5; no reliable D call. Germline assignment: CDR1 SEHNR and CDR2 FQNEAQ (reference sequence). Trimming pared 8 bases from V and 3 bases from J, leaving 10 bases between. This CDR3 is built from 12 residues. The CDR3 sequence is CASQALEETQYF. The CDR3 region has the DNA TGTGCCAGCCAGGCACTTGAAGAGACCCAGTACTTC.

The chain couples TRBV3-1 (or the pseudogene TRBV3-2) to TRBJ1-3; D unclear. This CDR3 is 14 amino acids long. V was shortened by 4 bases and J by 4 bases, with 11 bases between the two germline ends. The germline gives CDR1 LGHDT, CDR2 YNNKEL (reference sequence). CDR3 nucleotides: TGTGCCAGCAGCCCCGGCGGAGGAGGAAACACCATATATTTT. It is translated as CASSPGGGGNTIYF.

This chain joins TRBV3-1 (or the pseudogene TRBV3-2) and TRBJ2-7; D gene unclear. Germline V gene data show CDR1 as LGHDT and CDR2 as YNNKEL (reference sequence). This CDR3 comprises 16 residues. The ends were cut back, 0 bases at V and 6 bases at J, with 18 bases in the middle. The CDR3: CASSQEDSRFVGEQYF. CDR3 sequence (DNA): TGTGCCAGCAGCCAAGAAGATAGTCGGTTCGTCGGCGAGCAGTACTTC.

Remarks on this clone: A junction boundary mismatches the germline segment, possibly from a read error. The CDR3 protein is CASSWYLAGAYNEQFF. The CDR3 region has the DNA TGTGCCAGCAGCTGGTATCTAGCGGGAGCCTATAATGAGCAGTTCTTC. The V and J genes are TRBV5-6 and TRBJ2-1; 10 nucleotides agree with TRBD2. The CDR3 length is 16 residues. The germline gives CDR1 SGHDT, CDR2 YYEEEE. Combining the CDR3 with reference TRBV5-6 and TRBJ2-1 gives the whole variable domain DAGVTQSPTHLIKTRGQQVTLRCSPKSGHDTVSWYQQALGQGPQFIFQYYEEEERQRGNFPDRFSGHQFPNYSSELNVNALLLGDSALYLCASSWYLAGAYNEQFFGPGTRLTVL.

The CDR3 here is CASSIAVRSNQPQHF. The CDR3 nucleotides read TGTGCCAGTAGTATAGCAGTTCGTAGCAATCAGCCCCAGCATTTT. The chain joins TRBV19 to TRBJ1-5; D is unresolved. Per the germline V gene, CDR1 is LNHDA and CDR2 is SQIVND (reference sequence). The CDR3 loop spans 15 amino acids. The V and J ends lost 1 base and 0 bases respectively, with 7 bases between them.

This chain uses TRBV5-1 with TRBJ1-1; D ambiguous. The V gene lost 1 base and the J gene lost 6 bases, with 10 bases spanning the gap. Looked up from germline, CDR1 is SGHRS and CDR2 is YFSETQ. The CDR3 is 13 amino acids. This CDR3 reads CASSLRGDSEAFF. In nucleotides, the CDR3 is TGCGCCAGCAGCTTGCGGGGAGACTCTGAAGCTTTCTTT.

V usage is TRBV6-6 and J usage is TRBJ2-7; the D gene is possibly TRBD2 (5 bases). This CDR3 region has 16 residues. Trimming cost V 2 bases and J 0 bases, with 14 bases left between them. Germline loops: CDR1 MNHNY, CDR2 SVGAGI (reference sequence). The CDR3 loop is CASSYPPVGVSYEQYF. Here the CDR3 DNA reads TGTGCCAGCAGTTACCCACCGGTCGGGGTCTCCTACGAGCAGTACTTC.

The V and J genes are TRBV7-8 and TRBJ1-2; perhaps TRBD1 as D (5 bases). The CDR3 consists of 14 residues. Trimming left V 5 bases short and J 4 bases short, with 14 bases between. CDR1 and CDR2 from the germline V gene are SGHVS and FQNEAQ. In DNA form, the CDR3 reads TGTGCCAGCAGCCCCCTCGACGGGGGCTATGGCTACACCTTC. Its protein is CASSPLDGGYGYTF. The full variable domain, completed using reference TRBV7-8 and TRBJ1-2, is GAGVSQSPRYKVAKRGQDVALRCDPISGHVSLFWYQQALGQGPEFLTYFQNEAQLDKSGLPSDRFFAERPEGSVSTLKIQRTQQEDSAVYLCASSPLDGGYGYTFGSGTRLTVV.

A note on this clone: The sample holds other DNA sequences that translate to the same CDR3. The chain uses TRBV12-5 and TRBJ1-5, with D unclear. CDR3 size: 11 residues. Per the germline V gene, CDR1 is LGHNT and CDR2 is FRNRAP. Trimming took 6 bases from V and 5 from J, leaving 5 bases between them. The CDR3 DNA follows: TGTGCTAGTGGCCCGTATCAGCCCCAGCATTTT. Protein sequence: CASGPYQPQHF. The full variable domain, with the rest looked up from reference TRBV12-5 and TRBJ1-5, is DARVTQTPRHKVTEMGQEVTMRCQPILGHNTVFWYRQTMMQGLELLAYFRNRAPLDDSGMPKDRFSAEMPDATLATLKIQPSEPRDSAVYFCASGPYQPQHFGDGTRLSIL.

The V gene is TRBV11-2, the J gene TRBJ1-5, with no clear D. V lost 3 bases and J 2 bases, leaving 11 bases between the germline ends. The CDR3 is 15 amino acids. Germline lookup yields CDR1 SGHAT and CDR2 FQNNGV. The CDR3, as DNA: TGTGCCAGCAGCTTTTCCGGGATGGGCAATCAGCCCCAGCATTTT. Translation gives CASSFSGMGNQPQHF.

The chain has TRBV14 and TRBJ2-3; 7 bases line up with TRBD1. With V trimmed by 3 bases and J by 2 bases, 2 bases remained unmatched. The CDR3 is made up of 14 amino acids. CDR1 SGHDN and CDR2 FVKESK come from the germline V gene. The DNA for the CDR3 is TGTGCCAGCAGCCAGACAGGGCTCACAGATACGCAGTATTTT. Residues: CASSQTGLTDTQYF.

CDR3 bases: TGTGCCAGCAGCCGGACAGGGGGCCCACATAATTCACCCCTCCACTTT. Amino acids: CASSRTGGPHNSPLHF. V usage is TRBV5-6 and J usage is TRBJ1-6; 11 bases are shared with TRBD1. The CDR3 contains 16 residues. Per germline, CDR1 SGHDT and CDR2 YYEEEE. The J segment lost 5 bases and the V segment lost 4 bases, leaving 5 bases of the junction unmatched.

The rearrangement links TRBV19 to TRBJ2-2; a weak D match, TRBD2 (6 bases). V was cut by 0 bases and J by 3 bases, with 14 bases left in between. Germline V CDR1 and CDR2: LNHDA, SQIVND (reference sequence). This CDR3 spans 17 amino acids. The CDR3 here is CASSIDVSASDTGELFF. The CDR3, as DNA: TGTGCCAGTAGTATAGATGTATCGGCTAGCGACACCGGGGAGCTGTTTTTT.

The chain is built from TRBV6-6 and TRBJ1-5, with a possible D match to TRBD1 (5 bases). The CDR3 loop spans 15 amino acids. V shed 6 bases and J shed 7 bases, with 19 bases lying between them. CDR1 is MNHNY and CDR2 is SVGAGI in the germline V gene (reference sequence). CDR3 loop: CASSPYSSGKQPQHF. CDR3 DNA: TGTGCCAGCAGCCCTTATAGCTCAGGGAAGCAGCCCCAGCATTTT.

The rearrangement links TRBV7-8 to TRBJ1-2, with TRBD1 as a possible D gene (5 bases). V lost 3 bases, J lost 7 bases, and 18 bases lay in between. CDR1 and CDR2 (germline): SGHVS, FQNEAQ. This CDR3 contains 15 residues. The CDR3 reads CASSFPGRREGGYTF. The CDR3 coding sequence is TGTGCCAGCAGCTTTCCGGGGCGAAGGGAGGGTGGCTACACCTTC. Full variable domain (missing parts from reference TRBV7-8 and TRBJ1-2): GAGVSQSPRYKVAKRGQDVALRCDPISGHVSLFWYQQALGQGPEFLTYFQNEAQLDKSGLPSDRFFAERPEGSVSTLKIQRTQQEDSAVYLCASSFPGRREGGYTFGSGTRLTVV.

The chain is built from TRBV12-3 or TRBV12-4 and TRBJ2-3, with D possibly matching TRBD2 (5 bases). This CDR3 is built from 12 residues. Trimming took 5 bases from V and 6 from J, leaving 9 bases between them. The CDR3 loop is CASSTSSDTQYF. The CDR3 DNA reads as TGTGCCAGCAGTACCTCTAGCGATACGCAGTATTTT.

The chain recombines TRBV24-1 with TRBJ2-1; D unresolved. Trimming took 10 bases from V and 2 from J, leaving 8 bases between them. The CDR3 runs to 12 residues. Germline values: CDR1 KGHDR, CDR2 SFDVKD. Here the CDR3 reads CATQDAYNEQFF. In DNA, the CDR3 is TGTGCCACTCAGGATGCCTACAATGAGCAGTTCTTC.

The J gene is TRBJ1-5, the V gene TRBV6-5; tentatively, D is TRBD1 (6 bases). V was trimmed by 7 bases and J by 5 bases, leaving 18 bases between them. Germline V lookup: CDR1 MNHEY, CDR2 SVGAGI. The CDR3 totals 15 residues. CDR3 nucleotide sequence: TGTGCCAGCAATCAGTTCCGACAGGCAGATCAGCCCCAGCATTTT. It translates to CASNQFRQADQPQHF.

V is TRBV4-2 and J is TRBJ1-1; D call uncertain. Germline loops: CDR1 LGHNA, CDR2 YNFKEQ. This CDR3 has 17 amino acids. Trimming pared 1 base from V and 0 bases from J, leaving 15 bases between. CDR3 region: CASSQVGRDRVNTEAFF. The CDR3 coding sequence is TGTGCCAGCAGCCAAGTAGGTCGGGATCGTGTGAACACTGAAGCTTTCTTT.